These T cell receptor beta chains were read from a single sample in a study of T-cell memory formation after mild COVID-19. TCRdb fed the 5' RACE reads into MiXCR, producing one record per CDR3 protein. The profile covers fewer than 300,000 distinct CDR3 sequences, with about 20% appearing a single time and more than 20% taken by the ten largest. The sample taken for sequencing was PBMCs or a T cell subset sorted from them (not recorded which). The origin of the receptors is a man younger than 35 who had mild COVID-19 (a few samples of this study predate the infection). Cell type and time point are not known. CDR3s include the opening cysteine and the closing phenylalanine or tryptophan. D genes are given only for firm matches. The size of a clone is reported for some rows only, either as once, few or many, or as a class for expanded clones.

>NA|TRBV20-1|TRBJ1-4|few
TGCAGTGCTAGCGAGAATAAGGATGAAAAACTGTTTTTT
CSASENKDEKLFF
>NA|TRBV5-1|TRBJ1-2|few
TGCGCCAGCAGCTTGGGGCCCCCTACGGACTATGGCTACACCTTC
CASSLGPPTDYGYTF
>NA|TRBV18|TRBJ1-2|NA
TGTGCCAGCTCACCTGACACGACAGGAGGGAACGCCTATGGCTACACCTTC
CASSPDTTGGNAYGYTF
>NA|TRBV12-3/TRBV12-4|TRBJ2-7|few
TGTGCCAGCAGCTCCGGGTTAACTCTCTACGAGCAGTACTTC
CASSSGLTLYEQYF
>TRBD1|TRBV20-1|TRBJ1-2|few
TGCAGTGCTAGACAAAACAGGGGCGACTATGGCTACACCTTC
CSARQNRGDYGYTF
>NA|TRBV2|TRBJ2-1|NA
TGTGCCACACGACCCGGGGACTCCTACAATGAGCAGTTCTTC
CATRPGDSYNEQFF
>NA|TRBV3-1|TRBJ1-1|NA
TGTGCCAGCAGCCAGCCTTTAAGGGTGAACACTGAAGCTTTCTTT
CASSQPLRVNTEAFF
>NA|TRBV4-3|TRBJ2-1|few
TGCGCCAGCAGCCGCAAGCGGGCCTCCTACAATGAGCAGTTCTTC
CASSRKRASYNEQFF
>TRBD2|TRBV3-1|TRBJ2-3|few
TGTGCCAGCAGCTCAACCCGGACTAGACGAAATACGCAGTATTTT
CASSSTRTRRNTQYF
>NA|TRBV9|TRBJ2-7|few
TGTGCCAGCAGCCCCAGCCACCGGGACTCCGACAGCTCCTACGAGCAGTACTTC
CASSPSHRDSDSSYEQYF
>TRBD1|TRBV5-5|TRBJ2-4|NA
TGTGCCAGCAGCTTAAGGACAGGGGAATCGACCAAAAACATTCAGTACTTC
CASSLRTGESTKNIQYF
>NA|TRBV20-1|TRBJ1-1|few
TGCAGTGCAACTGGGACTCGGCCTATTGCTTTCTTT
CSATGTRPIAFF
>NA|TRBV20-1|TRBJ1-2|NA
TGCAGTGCTAGAGATTTTTTGGCAGATCCAAACTATGGCTACACCTTC
CSARDFLADPNYGYTF
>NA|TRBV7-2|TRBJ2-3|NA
TGTGCCAGCAGCTTCCGGCTAGAGGGGAGCACAGATACGCAGTATTTT
CASSFRLEGSTDTQYF
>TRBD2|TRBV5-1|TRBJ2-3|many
TGCGCCAGCCAGGCGGGGGGCGTCGGCACAGATACGCAGTATTTT
CASQAGGVGTDTQYF